The rows below give T cell receptor beta chains drawn from one sample of a study of liver allograft versus peripheral blood T cells. TCRdb itself ran the reads through MiXCR, one entry per CDR3 protein. The repertoire holds about 8,000 distinct CDR3 sequences, with about 18% as singletons. All receptors come from a human patient who had a liver transplant. Part of the T cell pool may stem from the graft donor. CDR3s include the opening cysteine and the closing phenylalanine or tryptophan. D genes are given only for firm matches. The size of a clone is reported for some rows only, either as once, few or many, or as a class for expanded clones.

abundance	v_gene	d_gene	j_gene	CDR3nt	CDR3aa
medium-sized	TRBV28	.	TRBJ1-1	TGTGCCAGCAGTTCTACAGCGATGAACACTGAAGCTTTCTTT	CASSSTAMNTEAFF
many	TRBV6-5	TRBD1	TRBJ2-7	TGTGCCAGCAGTTTTCTTAGGACAGGGCTCGACGAGCAGTACTTC	CASSFLRTGLDEQYF
.	TRBV27	TRBD2	TRBJ2-7	TGTGCCAGCAGTTTACTAGCGGGGCTCTCCTACGAGCAGTACTTC	CASSLLAGLSYEQYF
.	TRBV19	TRBD1	TRBJ1-5	TGTGCCACCGACGGGGACAGGCTTAGCAATCAGCCCCAGCATTTT	CATDGDRLSNQPQHF
few	TRBV30	TRBD1	TRBJ2-3	TGTGCCTGGAGTTTCCGGGACAGGGGCCCTCGGCAGTATTTT	CAWSFRDRGPRQYF
.	TRBV30	.	TRBJ2-7	TGTGCCTGGGGGCGGGGAGTCTCCTACGAGCAGTACTTC	CAWGRGVSYEQYF
medium-sized	TRBV29-1	TRBD1	TRBJ2-6	TGCAGCGTTGAAGTACCCGGGACAGGGGGAGATCTATCTGGGGCCAACGTCCTGACTTTC	CSVEVPGTGGDLSGANVLTF
.	TRBV18	.	TRBJ1-2	TGTGCCAGCTCACCATTAGCAGGAGAGTATGGCTACACCTTC	CASSPLAGEYGYTF
few	TRBV28	.	TRBJ1-3	TGTGCCAGCAGCTCCGGGGGATATCAGGGAAACACCATATATTTT	CASSSGGYQGNTIYF
.	TRBV7-9	TRBD1	TRBJ2-6	TGTGCCAGCAGCTCAAGACAGGGCCGCTCTGGGGCCAACGTCCTGACTTTC	CASSSRQGRSGANVLTF
.	TRBV20-1	.	TRBJ2-5	TGCAGTGCCTATCAAACACCTAGCGCTCAAGAGACCCAGTACTTC	CSAYQTPSAQETQYF
medium-sized	TRBV18	.	TRBJ1-6	TGTGCCAGCTCACCCTCTGAGGGACCCCTCCACTTT	CASSPSEGPLHF
medium-sized	TRBV10-3	.	TRBJ1-1	TGTGCCATCAAGTTCACCGGGGGTTCGGGTGATGAAGCTTTCTTT	CAIKFTGGSGDEAFF
.	TRBV28	.	TRBJ1-2	TGTGCCAGCAGTTTCCGGGGCGCAGGACAGACCTATGGCTACACCTTC	CASSFRGAGQTYGYTF
medium-sized	TRBV6-6	TRBD1	TRBJ2-7	TGTGCCAGCAGTTTCCCGGGACAGGGGGCGTACGAGCAGTACTTC	CASSFPGQGAYEQYF
medium-sized	TRBV6-5	TRBD1	TRBJ1-4	TGTGCCACCGCCCGGACAGGGGCTAATGAAAAACTGTTTTTT	CATARTGANEKLFF
few	TRBV12-3/TRBV12-4	.	TRBJ1-1	TGTGCCAGCAGTTTCTGGGGGGCTTACACTGAAGCTTTCTTT	CASSFWGAYTEAFF
few	TRBV19	.	TRBJ2-3	TGTGCCAGTAGTATCATAGCGAACACAGATACGCAGTATTTT	CASSIIANTDTQYF
.	TRBV30	.	TRBJ1-4	TGTGCCTGGAGTACAGCAACTAATGAAAAACTGTTTTTT	CAWSTATNEKLFF
medium-sized	TRBV27	TRBD1	TRBJ2-6	TGTGCCAGCACCGGGACAGGGAGATCTGGGGCCAACGTCCTGACTTTC	CASTGTGRSGANVLTF
few	TRBV6-1	.	TRBJ1-4	TGTGCCAGCACCTACGGGCCTTTAGAGGAAAAACTGTTTTTT	CASTYGPLEEKLFF
medium-sized	TRBV19	TRBD2	TRBJ2-7	TGTGCCAGTAGTATAGTAGCGGGAGGGCCGGAGCAGTACTTC	CASSIVAGGPEQYF
medium-sized	TRBV19	.	TRBJ2-3	TGTGCCACTCTCCAACGAGGGGGAGGCCGGGGGGATACGCAGTATTTT	CATLQRGGGRGDTQYF
medium-sized	TRBV28	.	TRBJ2-2	TGTGCCAGCAGTTTAGGAGACACCTGGGGGGAGCTGTTTTTT	CASSLGDTWGELFF
many	TRBV28	.	TRBJ1-1	TGTGCCGCCATAACGAACTGGGGCACTGAAGCTTTCTTT	CAAITNWGTEAFF
few	TRBV7-6	TRBD1	TRBJ2-1	TGTGCCAGCAGCATAACCACAGGGGTCCGTGTTGAGCAGTTCTTC	CASSITTGVRVEQFF
medium-sized	TRBV28	TRBD1	TRBJ1-2	TGTGCCAGCAGTTTTAGGGGGCGGTACTATGGCTACACCTTC	CASSFRGRYYGYTF
medium-sized	TRBV7-2	TRBD2	TRBJ2-1	TGTGCCAGCAGCTCCGGGACTAGCGTCTACAATGAGCAGTTCTTC	CASSSGTSVYNEQFF
medium-sized	TRBV18	TRBD1	TRBJ1-5	TGTGCCAGCTCACCCGACAGGGAACAGCCCCAGCATTTT	CASSPDREQPQHF
.	TRBV5-4	TRBD2	TRBJ2-2	TGTGCCAGCAGCTTGGGCGGGAGTACAGACACCGGGGAGCTGTTTTTT	CASSLGGSTDTGELFF
.	TRBV20-1	.	TRBJ2-7	TGCAGTCCAGCGGCCAACATCTACGAGCAGTACTTC	CSPAANIYEQYF
.	TRBV7-3	TRBD2	TRBJ2-1	TGTGCCAGCAGCCCCAGCGGGGGGGCCGTAACGAATGAGCAGTTCTTC	CASSPSGGAVTNEQFF
medium-sized	TRBV6-5	TRBD1	TRBJ1-1	TGTGCCAGCAGATGGGACAGATTGAACACTGAAGCTTTCTTT	CASRWDRLNTEAFF
.	TRBV27	TRBD1	TRBJ1-1	TGTGCCAGCAGTTTGACGGGACAGGTCAGAGCTTTCTTT	CASSLTGQVRAFF
medium-sized	TRBV19	.	TRBJ1-6	TGTGCCAGTAACGGCCAGGGTGGTAATTCACCCCTCCACTTT	CASNGQGGNSPLHF
medium-sized	TRBV18	.	TRBJ1-2	TGTGCCAGCTCACCAGGGGCCCAAGAAGGCTACACCTTC	CASSPGAQEGYTF
medium-sized	TRBV6-1	TRBD1	TRBJ2-5	TGTGCCAGCAGCCGACAGGGGCAAGAGACCCAGTACTTC	CASSRQGQETQYF
.	TRBV3-2	.	TRBJ1-2	TGTGCCAGCCCTCATATAAAGGGAGATGGCTACACCTTC	CASPHIKGDGYTF
few	TRBV14	.	TRBJ2-2	TGTGCCAGCAGCCAAGCTGGCGGGGGCGGGAGAAAGTCCGGGGAGCTGTTTTTT	CASSQAGGGGRKSGELFF